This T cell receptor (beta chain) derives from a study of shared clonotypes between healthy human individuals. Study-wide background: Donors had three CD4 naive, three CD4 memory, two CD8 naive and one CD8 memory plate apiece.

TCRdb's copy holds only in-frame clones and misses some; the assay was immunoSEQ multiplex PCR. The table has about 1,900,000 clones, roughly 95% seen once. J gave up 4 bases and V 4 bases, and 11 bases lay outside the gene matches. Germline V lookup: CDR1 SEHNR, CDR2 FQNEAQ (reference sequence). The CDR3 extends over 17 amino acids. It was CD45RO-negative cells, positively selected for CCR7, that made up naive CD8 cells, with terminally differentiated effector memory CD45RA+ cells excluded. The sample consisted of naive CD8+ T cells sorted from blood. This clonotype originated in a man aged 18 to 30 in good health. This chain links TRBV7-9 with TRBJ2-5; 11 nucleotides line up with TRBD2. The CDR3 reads CASSSVIAGGPIETQYF. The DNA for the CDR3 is TGTGCCAGCAGCTCAGTCATAGCGGGAGGGCCGATAGAGACCCAGTACTTC.